A single sample is the source of the 11 T cell receptor beta chains below, sequenced in a study of neoadjuvant anti-PD-1 for oral cavity cancer. Using immunoSEQ multiplex PCR, the repertoire was profiled, and TCRdb retains in-frame clones only, with some absent. This repertoire shows 10,000 to 15,000 clones, roughly three fifths found once; its top ten account for under 2.5%. Sequenced here: PBMCs, sampled before nivolumab (anti-PD-1) treatment. These receptors were taken from a person aged 35-80 years with oral cavity squamous cell carcinoma.

The genes are TRBV5-6 and TRBJ2-1; a weak D match, TRBD2 (6 bases). This CDR3 is built from 12 residues. V shed 7 bases and J shed 8 bases, with 13 bases lying between them. CDR1 and CDR2 (germline): SGHDT, YYEEEE. The CDR3 region is CASSVSGDEQFF. CDR3 DNA: TGTGCCAGCTCCGTTAGCGGAGATGAGCAGTTCTTC.

V and J are TRBV15 and TRBJ2-7; 7 bases line up with TRBD2. V trimming: 3 bases; J trimming: 3 bases; junction bases outside the gene matches: 5. Germline-derived CDR1 and CDR2 are LNHNV and YYDKDF (reference sequence). The CDR3 runs 14 residues. CDR3: CATSRGTKGYEQYF. CDR3 nucleotide sequence: TGTGCCACCAGCAGGGGGACTAAGGGCTACGAGCAGTACTTC.

This chain joins TRBV10-3 and TRBJ2-5; 9 bases are a match to TRBD2. With V trimmed by 6 bases and J by 0 bases, 29 bases remained unmatched. CDR1 is ENHRY and CDR2 is SYGVKD in the germline V gene. The length of the CDR3 is 23 residues. DNA for the CDR3: TGTGCCATCAGCGGTGAGCCATCACCACCTGCTAGCGGGACGCAACACTACCAAGAGACCCAGTACTTC. Residues: CAISGEPSPPASGTQHYQETQYF.

The chain has TRBV5-1 and TRBJ1-1; D might be TRBD1 (5 bases). Germline V gene data show CDR1 as SGHRS and CDR2 as YFSETQ. The germline V and J ends were trimmed by 4 bases and 3 bases, with 16 bases remaining between them. The CDR3 is 15 amino acids. The CDR3 reads CASSPQGQRHTEAFF. The CDR3 bases are TGCGCCAGCAGCCCTCAGGGTCAAAGGCACACTGAAGCTTTCTTT.

The chain recombines TRBV9 with TRBJ2-3; no clear D. Trimming cost V 0 bases and J 4 bases, with 9 bases left between them. The germline V gene encodes CDR1 SGDLS and CDR2 YYNGEE. The CDR3 spans 14 residues. The CDR3 loop is CASSVGFPSDTQYF. The CDR3 nucleotides are TGTGCCAGCAGCGTAGGGTTCCCCTCAGATACGCAGTATTTT.

The genes are TRBV5-5 and TRBJ1-1, with no clear D. Germline V gene sequence: CDR1 SGHKS, CDR2 YYEKEE (reference sequence). V lost 3 bases and J 4 bases, leaving 10 bases between the germline ends. This CDR3 has 13 amino acids. The DNA for the CDR3 is TGTGCCAGCAGCTGGAGCGAGAGCACTGAAGCTTTCTTT. It translates to CASSWSESTEAFF.

V usage is TRBV5-8 and J usage is TRBJ1-4; TRBD1 is a possible D gene (6 bases). Trimming stripped 6 bases from V and 6 bases from J, with 18 bases between. CDR1 is SGHTS and CDR2 is YDEGEE in the germline V gene. CDR3 size: 15 residues. The CDR3 protein is CASTPRGKIHEKLFF. CDR3 DNA: TGTGCCAGCACCCCGAGGGGGAAGATACATGAAAAACTGTTTTTT.

This clone was picked up a small number of times. The chain carries TRBV6-5 and TRBJ1-6; D is ambiguous. The CDR3 is 15 amino acids. The germline V gene encodes CDR1 MNHEY and CDR2 SVGAGI. Deletions cut 6 bases from V and 8 bases from J, with 17 bases between. CDR3 amino acids: CASRGSGRADSPLHF. CDR3 nucleotides: TGTGCCAGCAGAGGATCCGGACGGGCTGATTCACCCCTCCACTTT.

This chain links TRBV29-1 with TRBJ2-7; perhaps TRBD1 as D (5 bases). Germline V gene sequence: CDR1 SQVTM, CDR2 ANQGSEA. V dropped 7 bases and J dropped 5 bases, with 15 bases sitting between them. The CDR3 sequence is 12 residues long. CDR3 residues: CSGTSTVNEQYF. DNA of the CDR3: TGCAGCGGAACATCGACAGTGAACGAGCAGTACTTC.

The chain carries TRBV7-2 and TRBJ2-3, with 11 bases aligning to TRBD2. Germline CDR1 is SGHTA and CDR2 is FQGNSA. V shed 3 bases and J 4 bases; nucleotides not matched to a gene: 0. The CDR3 sequence is 14 residues long. The chain's CDR3 is CASSLGLAADTQYF. The CDR3 bases are TGTGCCAGCAGCTTGGGACTAGCGGCAGATACGCAGTATTTT.

This clone was detected only once. CDR3 DNA sequence: TGTGCCAGCAGTGTTGGAGGGGGCAAGACTGAAGCTTTCTTT. Translated, it gives CASSVGGGKTEAFF. The genes are TRBV6-1 and TRBJ1-1; the match to TRBD1 covers 7 bases. The CDR3 spans 14 residues. The V and J ends lost 4 bases and 5 bases, in that order; junction bases with no gene match: 7. Per the germline V gene, CDR1 is MNHNS and CDR2 is SASEGT.